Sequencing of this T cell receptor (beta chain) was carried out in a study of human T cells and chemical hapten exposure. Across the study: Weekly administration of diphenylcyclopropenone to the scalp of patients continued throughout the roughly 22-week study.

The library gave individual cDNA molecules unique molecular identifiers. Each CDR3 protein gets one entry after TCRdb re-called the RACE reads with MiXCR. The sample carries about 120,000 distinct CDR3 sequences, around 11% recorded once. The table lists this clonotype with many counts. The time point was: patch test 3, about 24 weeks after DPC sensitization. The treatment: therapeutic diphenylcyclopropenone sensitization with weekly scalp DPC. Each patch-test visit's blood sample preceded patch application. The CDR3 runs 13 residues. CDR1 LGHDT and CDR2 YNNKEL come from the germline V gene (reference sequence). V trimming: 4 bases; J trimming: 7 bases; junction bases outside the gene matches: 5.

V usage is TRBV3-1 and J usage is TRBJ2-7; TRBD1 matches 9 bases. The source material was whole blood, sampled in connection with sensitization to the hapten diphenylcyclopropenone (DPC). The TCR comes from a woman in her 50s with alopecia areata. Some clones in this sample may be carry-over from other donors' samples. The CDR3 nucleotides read TGTGCCAGCAGCCCTGGACAGGGGAGGGAGCAGTACTTC. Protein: CASSPGQGREQYF.